One sample yielded the 27 T cell receptor beta chains listed below, sequenced in a study of cytomegalovirus exposure and HLA in healthy donors. Primers for the PCR totalled 60 Vbeta and 13 Jbeta. TCRdb's table, derived via immunoSEQ multiplex PCR, lists solely in-frame clones and lacks some. The sample consists of roughly 120,000 clones, less than 85% of them appearing once. The sequenced sample was PBMCs. All receptors derive from a man aged 30 to 39 in good health and CMV-seronegative.

The chain has TRBV19 and TRBJ2-1, with D tentatively TRBD1 (6 bases). CDR3 size: 16 residues. Deletions cut 2 bases from V and 3 bases from J, with 14 bases between. CDR1 LNHDA and CDR2 SQIVND come from the germline V gene (reference sequence). This chain's CDR3 is CASSITGTRDYNEQFF. The CDR3 DNA is TGTGCCAGTAGTATAACCGGGACAAGGGACTACAATGAGCAGTTCTTC.

The CDR3 DNA sequence: TGTGCCTGGAGTGTTTACAGGGAGGGCTACACCTTC. This translates into CAWSVYREGYTF. The chain combines TRBV30 with TRBJ1-2, with D maybe TRBD1 (6 bases). V lost 0 bases to trimming and J lost 8 bases, with 10 bases between them. CDR3 size: 12 residues. Per the germline V gene, CDR1 is GTSNPN and CDR2 is SVGIG (reference sequence).

This clone was observed once. The CDR3 DNA is TGTGCCAGTAGTACGACTAGGGGGGGGAATCAGCCCCAGCATTTT. This encodes CASSTTRGGNQPQHF. V and J are TRBV19 and TRBJ1-5; possible D gene TRBD1, 6 bases. Trimming shortened V by 4 bases and J by 4 bases, and 14 bases separated the two germline ends. Looked up from germline, CDR1 is LNHDA and CDR2 is SQIVND (reference sequence). The CDR3 has 15 residues.

As for this clone: The CDR3 ends on some other residue instead of the conserved phenylalanine or tryptophan, so this is likely a read error. The chain recombines TRBV7-9 with TRBJ1-1; the D is unclear. The CDR3 totals 14 residues. Germline CDR1 is SEHNR and CDR2 is FQNEAQ (reference sequence). V was cut by 5 bases and J by 2 bases, with 12 bases left in between. CDR3 region: CASSPSVANTEAFL. The CDR3 DNA follows: TGTGCCAGCAGCCCGTCCGTAGCTAACACTGAAGCTTTCCTT.

This clone was detected only a few times. V is TRBV28 and J is TRBJ2-7; D remains unclear. CDR1 and CDR2 (germline): MDHEN, SYDVKM. V was shortened by 1 base and J by 3 bases, with 10 bases between the two germline ends. The CDR3 runs 14 residues. The CDR3 bases are TGTGCCAGCAGTTTATATTTGGCAGGCTACGAGCAGTACTTC. Residues: CASSLYLAGYEQYF.

The chain joins TRBV11-2 to TRBJ2-5, with 7 bases identical to TRBD2. From germline, CDR1 is SGHAT and CDR2 FQNNGV. J lost 3 bases, V lost 3 bases, and 1 base had no gene match. The CDR3 loop spans 13 amino acids. The CDR3 sequence: CASSFAGEETQYF. The DNA of the CDR3 is TGTGCCAGCAGCTTTGCGGGGGAAGAGACCCAGTACTTC.

The chain employs TRBV5-4 and TRBJ1-1; TRBD1 is a possible D gene (5 bases). The germline V gene has CDR1 SGHNT and CDR2 YYREEE (reference sequence). Trimming cost V 0 bases and J 0 bases, with 12 bases left between them. The CDR3 is made up of 16 amino acids. The CDR3 spells CASSLELGQLNTEAFF. Written as DNA, the CDR3 is TGTGCCAGCAGCTTGGAGCTCGGACAACTGAACACTGAAGCTTTCTTT.

This clone showed up just a few times. The chain combines TRBV4-3 with TRBJ1-1, with unresolved D. V was pared by 0 bases and J by 10 bases, with 12 bases between. CDR1 is LGHNA, CDR2 YSLEER, per germline. The CDR3 is made up of 13 amino acids. The DNA for the CDR3 is TGCGCCAGCAGCCAAGATGAGGGTTGCCGAGCTTTCTTT. Translating gives CASSQDEGCRAFF.

V is TRBV11-2 and J is TRBJ1-4, with 8 positions matching TRBD1. The CDR3 has 16 amino acids. The V gene's germline CDR1 is SGHAT and CDR2 FQNNGV. V was clipped by 5 bases and J by 3 bases; unmatched bases: 8. CDR3 DNA sequence: TGTGCCAGCAGCCGAAACCCGGGACAGGCTAATGAAAAACTGTTTTTT. This translates into CASSRNPGQANEKLFF.

As for this clone: The germline gene is not matched at one end of the junction; a read error may be the cause. V gene TRBV5-1 combines with J gene TRBJ1-2; 8 nucleotides align to TRBD1. CDR1 and CDR2 from the germline V gene are SGHRS and YFSETQ. The CDR3 is made up of 17 amino acids. CDR3 amino acids: CASSPYSTGAANYGYPF. CDR3 DNA sequence: TGCGCCAGCAGCCCCTATTCGACAGGGGCAGCTAACTATGGCTACCCCTTC.

V and J are TRBV12-5 and TRBJ2-5, with D possibly TRBD1 on 6 matching bases. Trimming removed 4 bases at V and 2 bases at J, with 11 bases between. The CDR3 extends over 14 amino acids. The germline V gene has CDR1 LGHNT and CDR2 FRNRAP. The CDR3 nucleotides are TGTGCTAGTGGTTCTGTCAGGGGACAAGAGACCCAGTACTTC. This encodes CASGSVRGQETQYF. The complete variable domain, with remaining parts taken from reference TRBV12-5 and TRBJ2-5, reads DARVTQTPRHKVTEMGQEVTMRCQPILGHNTVFWYRQTMMQGLELLAYFRNRAPLDDSGMPKDRFSAEMPDATLATLKIQPSEPRDSAVYFCASGSVRGQETQYFGPGTRLLVL.

With regard to this clone: One end of the junction fails to match germline, which may point to a read error. This chain joins TRBV25-1 and TRBJ2-1; D gene unclear. The CDR3 is 11 amino acids. CDR1 and CDR2 from the germline V gene are MGHDK and SYGVNS. In nucleotides, the CDR3 is TGTGCCTGCAGTACAGTCTATGAGCAGTTCTTC. Translated, it gives CACSTVYEQFF. The entire variable domain, with the rest obtained from reference TRBV25-1 and TRBJ2-1, is as follows: EADIYQTPRYLVIGTGKKITLECSQTMGHDKMYWYQQDPGMELHLIHYSYGVNSTEKGDLSSESTVSRIRTEHFPLTLESARPSHTSQYLCACSTVYEQFFGPGTRLTVL.

The chain recombines TRBV15 with TRBJ2-7; maybe TRBD1 (5 bases). This CDR3 contains 14 residues. Germline V gene lookup returns CDR1 LNHNV and CDR2 YYDKDF (reference sequence). Trimming shortened V by 0 bases and J by 3 bases, and 9 bases separated the two germline ends. DNA for the CDR3: TGTGCCACCAGCAGAGAGCAGGGAAACTACGAGCAGTACTTC. Protein: CATSREQGNYEQYF.

This clone has more than one count but fewer than ten. CDR3 bases: TGTGCCAGCAGGTCCGGGACTAGCGGGAGAGAGGGGAATTCCTACGAGCAGTACTTC. This translates into CASRSGTSGREGNSYEQYF. The chain joins TRBV2 to TRBJ2-7; 14 positions match TRBD2. With 6 bases clipped from V and 1 base from J, the junction kept 14 bases outside the gene matches. This CDR3 is 19 amino acids long. The germline V gene has CDR1 SNHLY and CDR2 FYNNEI.

The sample holds a few counts of this clone. The chain joins TRBV28 to TRBJ2-7, with D possibly matching TRBD2 (6 bases). The CDR3 loop spans 17 amino acids. V lost 2 bases to trimming and J lost 5 bases, with 22 bases between them. From germline, CDR1 is MDHEN and CDR2 SYDVKM. The CDR3 spells CASSLRLKDFGEDEQYF. The CDR3 region has the DNA TGTGCCAGCAGTTTACGCCTTAAGGATTTTGGGGAGGACGAGCAGTACTTC.

The V and J genes are TRBV9 and TRBJ2-2; 9 bases fit TRBD2. Germline-derived CDR1 and CDR2 are SGDLS and YYNGEE. This CDR3 contains 17 residues. With 0 bases clipped from V and 2 bases from J, the junction kept 5 bases outside the gene matches. CDR3 region: CASSVDAGGRNTGELFF. The CDR3 DNA reads TGTGCCAGCAGCGTAGACGCGGGGGGGCGAAACACCGGGGAGCTGTTTTTT. The whole variable domain, remainder taken from reference TRBV9 and TRBJ2-2, is DSGVTQTPKHLITATGQRVTLRCSPRSGDLSVYWYQQSLDQGLQFLIQYYNGEERAKGNILERFSAQQFPDLHSELNLSSLELGDSALYFCASSVDAGGRNTGELFFGEGSRLTVL.

CDR3: CASSLAGTWYEQFF. DNA of the CDR3: TGTGCCAGCAGCTTAGCCGGGACTTGGTATGAGCAGTTCTTC. The chain uses TRBV7-2 and TRBJ2-1; possible D gene TRBD2, 6 bases. The CDR3 is 14 residues long. Germline CDR1 SGHTA, CDR2 FQGNSA. Trimming took 0 bases from V and 8 from J, leaving 11 bases between them.

The chain is built from TRBV10-3 and TRBJ2-7; 10 nucleotides line up with TRBD1. The J segment lost 7 bases and the V segment lost 1 base, leaving 4 bases of the junction unmatched. This CDR3 has 14 amino acids. Germline V CDR1 and CDR2: ENHRY, SYGVKD. CDR3 nucleotide sequence: TGTGCCATCAGTGAGTGGGGACAGGGGAAAGAGCAGTACTTC. Residues: CAISEWGQGKEQYF.

This CDR3 is CASSQGGNQPQHF. DNA of the CDR3: TGTGCCAGCAGCCAAGGGGGCAATCAGCCCCAGCATTTT. J is TRBJ1-5 and V is TRBV7-6; D possibly corresponds to TRBD1 (5 bases). The CDR3 is made up of 13 amino acids. Trimming left V 5 bases short and J 2 bases short, with 7 bases between. Germline V CDR1 and CDR2: SGHVS, FNYEAQ.

This clone was picked up one time. This chain joins TRBV18 and TRBJ2-1, with 9 bases lining up with TRBD1. The germline CDR1 and CDR2 sequences are KGHSH and LQKENI. This CDR3 has 15 residues. J was trimmed by 6 bases and V by 2 bases; bases with no gene match: 5. The CDR3 DNA is TGTGCCAGCTCACCAGCCGGGACAGGGTTCAATGAGCAGTTCTTC. It translates to CASSPAGTGFNEQFF.

This rearrangement joins TRBV10-3 to TRBJ2-7; possibly TRBD1 for D (6 bases). Germline CDR1 reads ENHRY; CDR2 reads SYGVKD. Trimming took off 8 bases at V and 5 bases at J, with 19 bases between the two ends. The CDR3 length is 14 residues. This CDR3 is CAIGGSGTSDEQYF. For the CDR3, the DNA is TGTGCCATCGGCGGATCCGGGACATCTGACGAGCAGTACTTC.

This chain connects TRBV7-6 to TRBJ2-7; unclear D gene. This CDR3 is built from 12 residues. Per germline, CDR1 SGHVS and CDR2 FNYEAQ. The germline V and J ends were trimmed by 1 base and 7 bases, with 8 bases remaining between them. CDR3 DNA sequence: TGTGCCAGCAGCTTAGTGGCGGAAGAGCAGTACTTC. Residues: CASSLVAEEQYF. Combining the CDR3 with reference TRBV7-6 and TRBJ2-7 gives the whole variable domain GAGVSQSPRYKVTKRGQDVALRCDPISGHVSLYWYRQALGQGPEFLTYFNYEAQQDKSGLPNDRFSAERPEGSISTLTIQRTEQRDSAMYRCASSLVAEEQYFGPGTRLTVT.

This clone was counted once. The genes are TRBV6-1 and TRBJ1-2; 8 bases line up with TRBD1. Germline V CDR1 and CDR2: MNHNS, SASEGT. Trimming took 6 bases from V and 7 from J; bases not matched to a gene: 13. There are 15 residues in the CDR3. The CDR3 DNA reads TGTGCCAGCAGGGAAATATCGACAGGGGACGGTGGCTACACCTTC. The encoded protein is CASREISTGDGGYTF.

The rearrangement joins TRBV15 to TRBJ2-3, with 7 bases aligning to TRBD2. The CDR3 contains 16 residues. The junction had 4 bases not matched to a gene; V was cut back by 1 base and J by 0 bases. Germline CDR1 and CDR2: LNHNV and YYDKDF (reference sequence). CDR3 nucleotides: TGTGCCACCAGCAGAGTTCTAGCGGTTAGCACAGATACGCAGTATTTT. Protein sequence: CATSRVLAVSTDTQYF.

This chain uses TRBV7-8 with TRBJ2-3, with D hard to call. Deletions cut 2 bases from V and 4 bases from J, with 13 bases between. The V gene's germline CDR1 is SGHVS and CDR2 FQNEAQ. This CDR3 comprises 15 residues. The CDR3 nucleotides are TGTGCCAGCAGCTTAATCGTGGCACCCGCAGATACGCAGTATTTT. Protein sequence: CASSLIVAPADTQYF.

CDR3 in amino acids: CASRSAGFSVEQYF. The CDR3 DNA reads as TGTGCCAGTAGATCGGCAGGCTTTTCTGTCGAGCAGTACTTC. The genes are TRBV19 and TRBJ2-7; D remains ambiguous. The length of the CDR3 is 14 residues. In germline, CDR1 is LNHDA, CDR2 SQIVND (reference sequence). V dropped 6 bases and J dropped 6 bases, with 18 bases sitting between them.

The chain recombines TRBV18 with TRBJ1-1, with 9 bases identical to TRBD1. This CDR3 spans 13 amino acids. V shed 3 bases, J shed 6 bases, and the junction held 2 bases outside the gene matches. Germline lookup yields CDR1 KGHSH and CDR2 LQKENI. The CDR3 protein is CASSPGTGSEAFF. The CDR3 coding sequence is TGTGCCAGCTCACCCGGGACAGGGTCTGAAGCTTTCTTT.